The 25 T cell receptor beta chains listed next were all sequenced from one sample in a study of T cell repertoires and HLA-DP antigens. Assay: immunoSEQ multiplex PCR; the TCRdb copy retains only in-frame clones and omits some. This table holds around 70,000 clones, around 77% found once. No antigen has been identified for these receptors. Sequenced sample: CD4+ T cells from PBMCs. Receptors were obtained from a man aged 55 to 70 in good health and CMV-seronegative.

V usage is TRBV10-3 and J usage is TRBJ2-7; TRBD1 matches 7 bases. Unmatched junction bases numbered 2, after V lost 4 bases and J lost 2 bases. The V gene's germline CDR1 is ENHRY and CDR2 SYGVKD. The CDR3 has 13 residues. The CDR3 spells CAISVDRAYEQYV. In DNA form, the CDR3 reads TGTGCCATCAGTGTCGACAGGGCCTACGAGCAGTACGTC.

This clone has just a few counts. The CDR3 DNA is TGTGCCAGCAGCACGAGGGGGAGAGGGGATTCACCCCTCCACTTT. Its protein is CASSTRGRGDSPLHF. The chain has TRBV2 and TRBJ1-6; D is possibly TRBD1 (6 bases). V lost 6 bases and J 8 bases, leaving 17 bases between the germline ends. Per the germline V gene, CDR1 is SNHLY and CDR2 is FYNNEI. The CDR3 runs 15 residues.

In nucleotides, the CDR3 is TGTGCCAGCAGTGCCTCTAGCGGGAGGGTAGCCAAAAACATTCAGTACTTC. This translates into CASSASSGRVAKNIQYF. The V and J genes are TRBV6-1 and TRBJ2-4, with 12 positions matching TRBD2. J gave up 0 bases and V 4 bases, and 4 bases lay outside the gene matches. CDR1 and CDR2 from the germline V gene are MNHNS and SASEGT. This CDR3 region has 17 residues.

In regard to this clone: No DNA is shown, since the ends of the CDR3 on it are uncertain; the CDR3 is the one TCRdb lists. The chain carries TRBV19 and TRBJ2-7. Per the germline V gene, CDR1 is LNHDA and CDR2 is SQIVND (reference sequence). The CDR3 length is 14 residues, termini included. CDR3 amino acids: CASSSGSDQLEQYF.

This sequence joins TRBV2 and TRBJ1-2; the match to TRBD1 covers 10 bases. Trimming took 3 bases from V and 2 from J; bases not matched to a gene: 6. The CDR3 is made up of 16 amino acids. Germline V CDR1 and CDR2: SNHLY, FYNNEI. The CDR3: CASSDGWGQGNYGYTF. The CDR3 coding sequence is TGTGCCAGCAGTGATGGGTGGGGACAGGGGAACTATGGCTACACCTTC.

The chain employs TRBV6-5 and TRBJ1-3; a possible D gene is TRBD1 (5 bases). CDR1 MNHEY and CDR2 SVGAGI come from the germline V gene. The CDR3 loop spans 14 amino acids. V lost 2 bases to trimming and J lost 1 base, with 6 bases between them. As DNA, the CDR3 is TGTGCCAGCAGTTACGGGGGTTCTGGAAACACCATATATTTT. Amino acids: CASSYGGSGNTIYF.

This sequence joins TRBV9 and TRBJ2-1, with 12 nucleotides matching TRBD2. The J segment lost 9 bases and the V segment lost 0 bases, leaving 10 bases of the junction unmatched. Germline-derived CDR1 and CDR2 are SGDLS and YYNGEE. This CDR3 contains 17 residues. The CDR3 here is CASSVAGLAGGPSEQFF. The CDR3 DNA reads as TGTGCCAGCAGCGTAGCTGGGCTAGCGGGAGGGCCGAGTGAGCAGTTCTTC.

The chain combines TRBV30 with TRBJ1-2; TRBD1 is a possible D gene (5 bases). The CDR3 is 15 residues long. CDR1 GTSNPN and CDR2 SVGIG come from the germline V gene (reference sequence). V was pared by 0 bases and J by 5 bases, with 16 bases between. CDR3 coding DNA: TGTGCCTGGAGTGTCAACCCTCAGGGTTTTTATGGCTACACCTTC. Its translation: CAWSVNPQGFYGYTF.

The V and J genes are TRBV6-5 and TRBJ1-5; 7 bases line up with TRBD1. Germline CDR1 MNHEY, CDR2 SVGAGI. V gave up 0 bases and J gave up 3 bases; unmatched junction bases: 5. The CDR3 is 16 residues long. CDR3 protein: CASSYSKGATNQPQHF. The CDR3 DNA reads TGTGCCAGCAGTTACTCGAAGGGGGCCACCAATCAGCCCCAGCATTTT.

The chain joins TRBV7-2 to TRBJ2-3, with D possibly being TRBD2 (6 bases). Trimming removed 8 bases at V and 2 bases at J, with 14 bases between. This CDR3 region has 14 residues. Germline lookup yields CDR1 SGHTA and CDR2 FQGNSA. DNA of the CDR3: TGTGCCAGCCGAGTGGGCGGGAACACAGATACGCAGTATTTT. The encoded protein is CASRVGGNTDTQYF.

The CDR3 region has the DNA TGTGCCAGCAGCAGGGGGGCCGCCAAAAACATTCAGTACTTC. Translated, it gives CASSRGAAKNIQYF. The V and J genes are TRBV11-2 and TRBJ2-4; D might be TRBD1 or TRBD2, each matching 6 bases. The CDR3 extends over 14 amino acids. V lost 5 bases to trimming and J lost 1 base, with 9 bases between them. In germline, CDR1 is SGHAT, CDR2 FQNNGV.

V and J are TRBV7-2 and TRBJ1-1; D is unresolved. The V and J ends lost 1 base and 1 base respectively, with 7 bases between them. CDR3 size: 14 residues. In germline, CDR1 is SGHTA, CDR2 FQGNSA. CDR3: CASSLGASNTEAFF. CDR3 sequence (DNA): TGTGCCAGCAGCTTAGGGGCCTCGAACACTGAAGCTTTCTTT.

The J gene is TRBJ1-5, the V gene TRBV5-1; 7 positions match TRBD1. The CDR3 totals 17 residues. The V gene end was trimmed by 5 bases and the J gene end by 2 bases; junction bases not matched to a gene: 13. Germline V CDR1 and CDR2: SGHRS, YFSETQ. Here the CDR3 reads CASRVAGGISGNQPQHF. Here the CDR3 DNA reads TGCGCCAGCAGGGTCGCAGGGGGGATAAGTGGCAATCAGCCCCAGCATTTT.

V usage is TRBV5-1 and J usage is TRBJ1-1, with D perhaps TRBD1 (6 bases). V dropped 4 bases and J dropped 2 bases, with 18 bases sitting between them. Germline V gene data show CDR1 as SGHRS and CDR2 as YFSETQ. This CDR3 has 16 amino acids. CDR3 amino acids: CASSPGGFERNTEAFF. The CDR3 DNA follows: TGCGCCAGCAGCCCCGGGGGCTTTGAAAGAAACACTGAAGCTTTCTTT.

The gene calls are TRBV2 and TRBJ2-1; perhaps TRBD2 as D (6 bases). V lost 7 bases and J 4 bases, leaving 14 bases between the germline ends. The V gene's germline CDR1 is SNHLY and CDR2 FYNNEI. The CDR3 runs to 14 residues. The CDR3: CASTPGVGYNEQFF. The CDR3 DNA sequence: TGTGCCAGCACCCCGGGGGTGGGTTACAATGAGCAGTTCTTC.

This chain links TRBV7-9 with TRBJ1-2; D might be TRBD1 (5 bases). Germline CDR1 reads SEHNR; CDR2 reads FQNEAQ (reference sequence). There are 14 residues in the CDR3. V was cut by 8 bases and J by 3 bases, with 16 bases left in between. In DNA form, the CDR3 reads TGTGCCAGCGCGGGGACTTCTAGTTACTATGGCTACACCTTC. This gives the protein CASAGTSSYYGYTF.

This rearrangement joins TRBV19 to TRBJ2-2, with 10 positions matching TRBD2. CDR3 length equals 18 residues. In germline, CDR1 is LNHDA, CDR2 SQIVND (reference sequence). With V trimmed by 2 bases and J by 5 bases, 11 bases remained unmatched. The CDR3 bases are TGTGCCAGTAGTATACCCTCTCGAGTAGCGGGAGGTACCGGGGAGCTGTTTTTT. As protein: CASSIPSRVAGGTGELFF.

This clone was seen once. This sequence joins TRBV7-2 and TRBJ2-7; 8 positions match TRBD1. Trimming cost V 8 bases and J 3 bases; bases outside gene matches: 9. The CDR3 is 14 residues long. Per the germline V gene, CDR1 is SGHTA and CDR2 is FQGNSA. This chain's CDR3 is CASGRTGQVYEQYF. CDR3 coding DNA: TGTGCCAGCGGCAGAACGGGACAGGTCTACGAGCAGTACTTC.

Remarks on this clone: At one end the junction does not follow the germline gene, possibly because of a read error. The genes are TRBV5-4 and TRBJ2-3; TRBD2 matches at 13 bases. Germline V gene lookup returns CDR1 SGHNT and CDR2 YYREEE (reference sequence). This CDR3 spans 19 amino acids. CDR3 region: CASSRILAGGAASTDTQYF. The CDR3 DNA is TGCGCCAGCAGCCGGATACTAGCGGGGGGGGCGGCTAGCACAGATACGCAGTATTTT.

The chain couples TRBV7-2 to TRBJ2-2, with D unresolved. CDR1 and CDR2 (germline): SGHTA, FQGNSA. The V and J ends lost 1 base and 6 bases respectively, with 6 bases between them. The CDR3 totals 13 residues. The CDR3 reads CASSLVFAGELFF. In DNA, the CDR3 is TGTGCCAGCAGCTTAGTATTTGCCGGGGAGCTGTTTTTT. The full variable domain, its missing parts supplied by reference TRBV7-2 and TRBJ2-2, is GAGVSQSPSNKVTEKGKDVELRCDPISGHTALYWYRQSLGQGLEFLIYFQGNSAPDKSGLPSDRFSAERTGGSVSTLTIQRTQQEDSAVYLCASSLVFAGELFFGEGSRLTVL.

Turning to this clone: At one end the junction does not follow the germline gene, possibly because of a read error. V usage is TRBV19 and J usage is TRBJ1-5; a weak D match, TRBD1 (5 bases). Germline V lookup: CDR1 LNHDA, CDR2 SQIVND (reference sequence). This CDR3 comprises 16 residues. The CDR3, as DNA: TGTACCAGTAGTACCCGACAGCAGCCGGGAAATCAGCCCCAGCATTTT. Amino acid sequence: CTSSTRQQPGNQPQHF.

The gene calls are TRBV28 and TRBJ1-2; D may be TRBD1 (6 bases). Germline CDR1 and CDR2: MDHEN and SYDVKM. V gave up 3 bases and J gave up 5 bases, with 16 bases separating them. The CDR3 runs to 15 residues. This CDR3 reads CASSLGFARGYGYTF. The CDR3 nucleotides read TGTGCCAGCAGTTTGGGGTTTGCTAGGGGGTATGGCTACACCTTC.

The chain couples TRBV7-3 to TRBJ2-3; D is uncertain. Germline CDR1 SGHTA, CDR2 FQGTGA. V lost 1 base and J 4 bases, leaving 6 bases between the germline ends. There are 13 residues in the CDR3. CDR3 coding DNA: TGTGCCAGCAGCTTAAGGTTTTCAGATACGCAGTATTTT. It specifies CASSLRFSDTQYF.

The chain is built from TRBV4-1 and TRBJ1-3; D gene unclear. Trimming removed 1 base from V and 11 bases from J, with 15 bases in between. CDR3 size: 14 residues. Germline V gene data show CDR1 as MGHRA and CDR2 as YSYEKL. CDR3 bases: TGCGCCAGCAGCCAAGGGGAGGGTCCCCCCCCCATATATTTT. It encodes CASSQGEGPPPIYF.

The V call is TRBV6-6, the J call TRBJ2-2; 11 bases are shared with TRBD1. J was trimmed by 5 bases and V by 2 bases; bases with no gene match: 4. CDR1 and CDR2 (germline): MNHNY, SVGAGI (reference sequence). The CDR3 consists of 16 residues. The CDR3, as DNA: TGTGCCAGCAGTTACCCCGGACAGGGGGCAACCGGGGAGCTGTTTTTT. Residues: CASSYPGQGATGELFF.